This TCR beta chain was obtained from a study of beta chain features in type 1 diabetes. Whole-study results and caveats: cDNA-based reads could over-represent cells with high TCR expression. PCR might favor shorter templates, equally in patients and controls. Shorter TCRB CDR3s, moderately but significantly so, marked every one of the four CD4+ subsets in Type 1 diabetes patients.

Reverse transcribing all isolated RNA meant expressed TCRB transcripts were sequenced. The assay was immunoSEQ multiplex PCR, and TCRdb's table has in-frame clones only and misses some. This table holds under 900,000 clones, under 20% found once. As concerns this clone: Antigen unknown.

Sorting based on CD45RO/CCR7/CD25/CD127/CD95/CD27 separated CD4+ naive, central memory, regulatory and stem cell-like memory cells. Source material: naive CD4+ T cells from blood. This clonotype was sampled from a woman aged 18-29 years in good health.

The CDR3 loop is CASSGVSNTGELFF. DNA for the CDR3: TGTGCCAGCTCGGGGGTTTCGAACACCGGGGAGCTGTTTTTT. V is TRBV18 and J is TRBJ2-2, with D perhaps assigned TRBD1 or TRBD2 (5 bases each). This CDR3 has 14 amino acids. Trimming shortened V by 6 bases and J by 0 bases, and 8 bases separated the two germline ends. Germline V CDR1 and CDR2: KGHSH, LQKENI.